This T cell receptor (beta chain) was identified during a study of blood T cell repertoires in COVID-19. Clones were read by immunoSEQ multiplex PCR, and TCRdb kept only the in-frame ones, dropping some. This sample carries about 480,000 clones, around nine tenths of them seen once, and the ten largest clones take approximately 8%. Only one count was recorded for this clone. Germline CDR1 reads SGDLS; CDR2 reads YYNGEE. J was trimmed by 4 bases and V by 0 bases; bases with no gene match: 2. The CDR3 runs 14 residues. The chain couples TRBV9 to TRBJ1-2; 8 nucleotides match TRBD1. The clonotype was recovered from a woman aged 60-70 years who had recovered from COVID-19. Sample: PBMCs or T cells enriched from blood (not recorded which). The DNA of the CDR3 is TGTGCCAGCAGCGTAGCGGACAGGGCCTATGGCTACACCTTC. Translating it yields CASSVADRAYGYTF.